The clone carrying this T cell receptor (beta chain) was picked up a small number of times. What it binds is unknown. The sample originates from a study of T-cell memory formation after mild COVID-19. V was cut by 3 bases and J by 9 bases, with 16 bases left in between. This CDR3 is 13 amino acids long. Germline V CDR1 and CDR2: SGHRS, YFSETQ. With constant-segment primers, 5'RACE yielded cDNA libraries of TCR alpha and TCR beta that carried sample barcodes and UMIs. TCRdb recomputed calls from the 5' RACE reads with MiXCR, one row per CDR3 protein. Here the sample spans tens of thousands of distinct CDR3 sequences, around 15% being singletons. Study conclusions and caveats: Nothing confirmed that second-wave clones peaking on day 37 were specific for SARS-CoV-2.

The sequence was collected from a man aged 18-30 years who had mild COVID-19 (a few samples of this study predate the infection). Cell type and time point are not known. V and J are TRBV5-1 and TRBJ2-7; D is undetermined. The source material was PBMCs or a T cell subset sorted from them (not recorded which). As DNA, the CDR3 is TGCGCCAGCAGCTCCTACATGGGCCAAGGGCAGTACTTC. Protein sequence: CASSSYMGQGQYF.